This T cell receptor beta chain stems from a study of blood T cell repertoires in COVID-19. Germline lookup yields CDR1 GTSNPN and CDR2 SVGIG (reference sequence). The CDR3 runs 12 residues. Trimming took 3 bases from V and 6 from J, leaving 9 bases between them. This table comes from immunoSEQ multiplex PCR, and its TCRdb copy is limited to in-frame clones, with some not included. The sample includes more than 65,000 clones, 65% to 85% seen only once; the top ten take 3.5%. The receptor's source is a man aged 50 to 60 with acute or convalescent COVID-19. The sample consisted of peripheral blood. The chain recombines TRBV30 with TRBJ2-1, with D possibly being TRBD2 (6 bases). The CDR3 DNA is TGTGCCTGGAGGGGGGGACTCAATGAGCAGTTCTTC. This encodes CAWRGGLNEQFF.